The rows below give T cell receptor beta chains drawn from one sample of a study of blood T cell repertoires in COVID-19. Profiling relied on immunoSEQ multiplex PCR, and the TCRdb table lists in-frame clones only, not all of them. The sample has 200,000 to 250,000 clones; 87% are singletons. The sample comprised PBMCs or T cells enriched from blood (not recorded which). These TCRs come from a man between 25 and 39 years old who had recovered from COVID-19. Both conserved end residues are part of each CDR3. A D gene is named only where the DNA matches it firmly. Where a row states a size, it is once, few, many or the class of an expanded clone; other rows omit it.

cdr3_nt cdr3_aa j_call v_call d_call clone_size
TGTGCCAGCAGTTTAATCAACAATCAGCCCCAGCATTTT CASSLINNQPQHF TRBJ1-5 TRBV28 . .
TGTGCCAGCAGCTTAGTAGCCGGCGGGAATGAAAAACTGTTTTTT CASSLVAGGNEKLFF TRBJ1-4 TRBV7-7 . .
TGTGCCAGCAGTTATGCAACAGGGAGTGAGCAGTTCTTC CASSYATGSEQFF TRBJ2-1 TRBV6-5 . .
TGTGCCAGCAGTTACGTTGCGGAGTATCCTACGCAGTATTTT CASSYVAEYPTQYF TRBJ2-3 TRBV6-5 . .
TGCGCCAGCAGCTGGAGGGACAGGGGAGAGACCCAGTACTTC CASSWRDRGETQYF TRBJ2-5 TRBV5-1 TRBD1 .
TGTGCCAGCAGCTTGGGGGGTTATAGCGGGGAGCTGTTTTTT CASSLGGYSGELFF TRBJ2-2 TRBV11-3 . .
TGTGCCAGCTCACCACCACAGGGCAGGCGTTACGAGCAGTACTTC CASSPPQGRRYEQYF TRBJ2-7 TRBV18 . .
TGTGCCAGCAGCTCCCGAGGCGGGACAGGGGTTGAAAAACTGTTTTTT CASSSRGGTGVEKLFF TRBJ1-4 TRBV7-9 TRBD1 .
TGCGCCAGCAGTGAGACGGCTAGCGGGAGCCATGAGCAGTTCTTC CASSETASGSHEQFF TRBJ2-1 TRBV10-1 TRBD2 .
TGTGCCAGCAGCCCTTCGGGCGGGTATGGCTACACCTTC CASSPSGGYGYTF TRBJ1-2 TRBV7-2 . .
TGTGCCAGCAGTTCCGGGTGGGGCACAGATACGCAGTATTTT CASSSGWGTDTQYF TRBJ2-3 TRBV2 . .
TGTGCCAGCAGTCGACTAGCGGGGAAAGAGACCCAGTACTTC CASSRLAGKETQYF TRBJ2-5 TRBV3-1/TRBV3-2 TRBD2 .
TGTGCCAGCAGTTTGCCTAGCGGGAGAGGAGATACGCAGTATTTT CASSLPSGRGDTQYF TRBJ2-3 TRBV6-5 TRBD2 once
TGCAGTGCTAGTTGGCAGGGCCCCGGGGAGCTGTTTTTT CSASWQGPGELFF TRBJ2-2 TRBV20-1 . .
TGTGCCAGCAGTCCAATTACGGGACTACCCACAGATACGCAGTATTTT CASSPITGLPTDTQYF TRBJ2-3 TRBV2 TRBD2 .
TGTGCCAGCGCGCGGGGACAGCCCCAGCATTTT CASARGQPQHF TRBJ1-5 TRBV12-3/TRBV12-4 . once
TGTGCCAGCAGCTTGTTGGGGACAGGGGGTATTCAGCCCCAGCATTTT CASSLLGTGGIQPQHF TRBJ1-5 TRBV5-5 TRBD1 .
TGCGCCAGGGGGACAGGGAGTAATGAAAAACTGTTTTTT CARGTGSNEKLFF TRBJ1-4 TRBV5-1 TRBD1 .
TGTGCCAGCAGCTCCGAGTTCCAGCCCCAGCATTTT CASSSEFQPQHF TRBJ1-5 TRBV11-2 . few
TGTGCCTGCCCCCAGGGCGGGGGCACAGATACGCAGTATTTT CACPQGGGTDTQYF TRBJ2-3 TRBV30 . .
TGTGCCAGCAGCTTATGGGCCACCGGGGAGCTGTTTTTT CASSLWATGELFF TRBJ2-2 TRBV9 . .
TGCGCCAGCAGCTTGGGCCATAGCGGGAGCTCCTACGAGCAGTACTTC CASSLGHSGSSYEQYF TRBJ2-7 TRBV5-1 TRBD2 .
TGTGCCAGCAGCCCCCGGGAGGGAGTGGGGAGAAATGAAAAACTGTTTTTT CASSPREGVGRNEKLFF TRBJ1-4 TRBV9 . few
TGCGCCAGCAGCTTGGCAGGGGGCGCTTATGCTGAAGCTTTCTTT CASSLAGGAYAEAFF TRBJ1-1 TRBV5-1 TRBD1 once
TGTGCCTGGAGGTTCGGAGGGACCTCTGGAAACACCATATATTTT CAWRFGGTSGNTIYF TRBJ1-3 TRBV30 . .
TGCGCCAGCAGCCTTAGACAATCCTACGAGCAGTACTTC CASSLRQSYEQYF TRBJ2-7 TRBV4-1 . .
TGCGCCAGCAGCCCCCGGGACAGGGTTTTTGACGAGCAGTACTTC CASSPRDRVFDEQYF TRBJ2-7 TRBV4-1 TRBD1 .
TGTGCCAGCAGTGACCCAGGGGCTTGGAATGAAAAACTGTTTTTT CASSDPGAWNEKLFF TRBJ1-4 TRBV25-1 . .
TGTGCCAGCAGATCAAGCGGGTCCATCACCGGGGAGCTGTTTTTT CASRSSGSITGELFF TRBJ2-2 TRBV7-9 . .
TGTGCCAGCAGCCGAACCGGGACTGCGAACACCGGGGAGCTGTTTTTT CASSRTGTANTGELFF TRBJ2-2 TRBV7-3 . .
TGTGCCAGCAGCGACAGGTCCCTCTATGGCTACACCTTC CASSDRSLYGYTF TRBJ1-2 TRBV5-6 . .